This TCR beta chain stems from a study of OX40 agonist ivuxolimab in advanced cancers. About the investigation overall: Ivuxolimab was a fully human IgG2 agonistic monoclonal antibody targeting the costimulatory receptor OX40 (CD134). Intravenous ivuxolimab was administered to patients every 2 weeks at six dose levels: 0.01, 0.1, 0.3, 1.5, 3 and 10 mg/kg. Of the roughly 54 dose-escalation patients, hepatocellular carcinoma was present in 19, melanoma in approximately 15, renal cell carcinoma in 9 and head and neck cancer in 9. The dose-escalation cohort was around 83% male with a mean age of about 60 years, ranging from roughly 23 to 90. Prior anti-PD-1, anti-PD-L1 or anti-CTLA-4 therapy was permitted, and 40% to 50% of dose-escalation patients had received checkpoint inhibitors. Three dose-escalation patients achieved partial responses, one with hepatocellular carcinoma and two with cutaneous melanoma. Peripheral TCRbeta sequencing aimed to test whether ivuxolimab altered TCR sequence diversity and caused clonal T-cell expansion. The monotherapy dose-escalation portion (N of about 47 patients) of the phase I ivuxolimab trial is reported in the paper. Overall study outcomes, separate from this receptor: At doses of 0.1 to 3.0 mg/kg, clonal expansion of both CD4+ and CD8+ blood T cells was observed from baseline to week 6. After ivuxolimab, more expanded clones were found on average in CD8+ T cells than in CD4+ T cells. Low levels of normalized T-cell clonal expansion were also seen in some patients who did not respond. The antigen specificity of the peripheral T cells that underwent clonal expansion was not determined. In the 0.1-3.0 mg/kg groups, partial responders had among the lowest normalized peripheral clonal expansion, particularly in CD8+ T cells.

This clone was recorded only once. This clone's antigen is unknown. No base-level quality is on record; no much larger clone is a single base apart. The CDR3 spans 17 residues, from the cysteine through the phenylalanine. The CDR3 DNA has 51 bases and is translated from base 1. In the germline V gene (reference sequence), CDR1 corresponds to MNHEY and CDR2 to SMNVEV. V lost 6 bases and J lost 1 base, and the count of bases not matched to a germline gene is 9. To sequence the TCRbeta CDR3 region, genomic DNA was isolated from the sorted cells. The immunoSEQ Assay was used for sequencing of TCRbeta CDR3 regions. TCRdb provides this immuneACCESS table in a form limited to in-frame rearrangements. Some clones are lacking; in checked studies, under half of them reflect an unresolved V gene, and why the rest are absent is not known. The sample table records 80,000 or so clones; approximately 85% of these occur just once. The top ten hold 20% to 30% of the sample.

Patients with autoimmune disease history or receiving systemic immunosuppression were excluded from the trial. Peripheral blood for TCR sequencing was drawn from every dose cohort at baseline, at cycle 4 day 1 and at cycle 7 day 1. Samples were obtained from an open-label, multicenter, first-in-human phase I dose-escalation trial of ivuxolimab. Adults with locally advanced or metastatic melanoma, renal cell carcinoma, hepatocellular carcinoma or head and neck squamous cell carcinoma were enrolled in the trial. CD4+ and CD8+ T cells were sorted separately from peripheral blood before TCR sequencing.

Sequenced material: CD4+ or CD8+ T cells sorted from blood, taken in a trial of the OX40 agonist ivuxolimab. The chain joins TRBV27 to TRBJ2-7; TRBD2 matches 13 bases in the middle. The sequence derives from an adult with an advanced solid tumor such as melanoma, head and neck, liver or kidney cancer. The CDR3 protein is CASRRTSGSGGSYEQYF. The DNA reads TGTGCCAGCAGGAGGACTAGCGGGAGTGGCGGGTCCTACGAGCAGTACTTC.